This T cell receptor beta chain was recorded in a study of long-term antiretroviral therapy in people with HIV. Runs used v3.0 of the immunoSEQ assay and were done at survey level. TCRdb keeps only in-frame clones here, not all; method: immunoSEQ multiplex PCR. Here the sample spans fewer than 20,000 clones, approximately 85% being singletons. Germline V gives CDR1 SGHNT, CDR2 YYREEE (reference sequence). The CDR3 totals 17 residues. Remarks on this clone: At one end the junction does not follow the germline gene, possibly because of a read error.

This chain connects TRBV5-4 to TRBJ1-5; D not certain. The source material was unsorted PBMCs, sampled at the start of antiretroviral therapy. The sequence came from a man under 40 with HIV. DNA of the CDR3: TGCGCCAGCAGCCAAGATTTTACTTCAAATAGCAATCAGCCCCAGCATTTT. This sequence encodes CASSQDFTSNSNQPQHF.